Listed below are T cell receptor beta chains from one sample, sequenced in a study of Graves' ophthalmopathy and Graves' hyperthyroidism. MiXCR, applied by TCRdb to the multiplex PCR reads, yields one record per CDR3 protein. The data hold more than 550,000 distinct CDR3 sequences, with about two fifths observed a single time. The sequenced sample was peripheral blood. These TCRs come from an adult man with Graves' ophthalmopathy. Both conserved end residues are part of each CDR3. A D gene is named only where the DNA matches it firmly. Size tells how often a clone was seen (once, few, many) or the class of an expanded clone, and some rows leave it out.

abundance	j_gene	v_gene	d_gene	CDR3aa	CDR3nt
many	TRBJ1-2	TRBV24-1	NA	CATSDLWTDYGYTF	TGTGCCACCAGTGATTTGTGGACGGACTATGGCTACACCTTC
many	TRBJ1-2	TRBV7-8	NA	CASSLDPPGRQNGYTF	TGTGCCAGCAGCTTAGACCCCCCGGGACGGCAAAATGGCTACACCTTC
many	TRBJ1-5	TRBV4-2	NA	CASSQDGDNQPQHF	TGTGCCAGCAGCCAAGACGGGGACAATCAGCCCCAGCATTTT
many	TRBJ2-7	TRBV5-1	NA	CASSFFLSGEQYF	TGCGCCAGCAGCTTTTTCCTTTCCGGAGAGCAGTACTTC
many	TRBJ1-6	TRBV10-3	NA	CATTGSYNSPLHF	TGTGCCACTACAGGCTCCTATAATTCACCCCTCCACTTT
NA	TRBJ2-5	TRBV2	TRBD1	CASRKQGQAEETQYF	TGTGCCAGCAGGAAACAGGGACAGGCTGAAGAGACCCAGTACTTC
few	TRBJ1-1	TRBV12-3/TRBV12-4	TRBD1	CASSLRGPEAFF	TGTGCCAGCAGTTTAAGGGGGCCTGAAGCTTTCTTT
many	TRBJ1-1	TRBV24-1	TRBD1	CATRRDRMNTEAFF	TGTGCCACCAGAAGGGACAGAATGAACACTGAAGCTTTCTTT
few	TRBJ2-5	TRBV5-4	NA	CASSLGGSKETQYF	TGTGCCAGCAGCTTGGGGGGCAGTAAAGAGACCCAGTACTTC
NA	TRBJ2-1	TRBV7-3	NA	CASSLRADVYNEQFF	TGTGCCAGCAGCTTACGAGCGGACGTCTACAATGAGCAGTTCTTC
many	TRBJ1-3	TRBV7-9	NA	CASSLDRTGNTIYF	TGTGCCAGCAGCCTAGACAGGACTGGAAACACCATATATTTT
NA	TRBJ2-7	TRBV5-1	NA	CASSLVWGADAYEQYF	TGCGCCAGCAGCTTGGTGTGGGGAGCGGATGCCTACGAGCAGTACTTC
many	TRBJ2-7	TRBV20-1	TRBD2	CSAAGTGGYEQYF	TGCAGTGCTGCCGGCACGGGAGGGTACGAGCAGTACTTC
many	TRBJ2-7	TRBV29-1	NA	CSVERGAGGEQYF	TGCAGCGTTGAAAGGGGGGCAGGTGGAGAGCAGTACTTC
NA	TRBJ2-6	TRBV29-1	NA	CSARTDVRGANVLTF	TGCAGCGCTAGGACAGATGTGCGCGGGGCCAACGTCCTGACTTTC
many	TRBJ1-2	TRBV12-3/TRBV12-4	NA	CASRRERTYGYTF	TGTGCCAGCAGGCGGGAGAGGACCTATGGCTACACCTTC
few	TRBJ1-3	TRBV12-5	TRBD1	CASGLTGGGNTIYF	TGTGCTAGTGGTTTGACAGGGGGCGGAAACACCATATATTTT
many	TRBJ2-7	TRBV24-1	TRBD1	CATSSPGQGANEQYF	TGTGCCACCAGTTCACCGGGACAGGGGGCCAACGAGCAGTACTTC
many	TRBJ1-5	TRBV5-1	NA	CASSLGPGGNQPQHF	TGTGCCAGTAGCTTAGGACCGGGCGGCAATCAGCCCCAGCATTTT
many	TRBJ1-6	TRBV27	NA	CASSSVQRSPLHF	TGTGCCAGCAGTTCGGTCCAACGGTCACCCCTCCACTTT
NA	TRBJ2-4	TRBV2	NA	CASSESQDKNIQYF	TGTGCCAGCAGTGAGTCACAGGATAAAAACATTCAGTACTTC
few	TRBJ2-2	TRBV5-1	NA	CASSLRGGAGYTGELFF	TGCGCCAGCAGCTTAAGAGGGGGGGCCGGATACACCGGGGAGCTGTTTTTT
many	TRBJ1-6	TRBV9	NA	CASSVEPVNSPLHF	TGTGCCAGCAGCGTAGAGCCAGTTAATTCACCCCTCCACTTT
NA	TRBJ2-5	TRBV7-8	NA	CASSQVAGRGRVETQYF	TGTGCCAGCAGCCAAGTTGCGGGGAGGGGGAGAGTAGAGACCCAGTACTTC
many	TRBJ1-2	TRBV2	NA	CASSADFSELRNYGYTF	TGTGCCAGCAGCGCCGATTTCAGCGAACTAAGGAATTATGGCTACACCTTC
NA	TRBJ2-7	TRBV10-3	TRBD1	CAISGRTGTYF	TGTGCCATCAGTGGCCGGACAGGGACCTACTTC
many	TRBJ2-2	TRBV10-3	TRBD2	CAISSSAGVKAGELFF	TGTGCCATCAGTAGCTCGGCGGGAGTAAAGGCCGGGGAGCTGTTTTTT
NA	TRBJ1-6	TRBV6-1	NA	CAGRRGDSPLHF	TGTGCCGGGCGGAGGGGAGATTCACCCCTCCACTTT
NA	TRBJ2-2	TRBV7-9	NA	CASNARTGVDGELFF	TGCGCCAGCAACGCTCGGACGGGGGTGGACGGGGAGCTGTTTTTT
few	TRBJ1-4	TRBV14	NA	CASSQFSGTARGEKLFF	TGTGCCAGCAGCCAGTTCTCGGGGACGGCGCGTGGAGAAAAACTGTTTTTT
NA	TRBJ1-5	TRBV2	NA	CASRIGGGQPQHF	TGTGCCAGCCGGATCGGGGGGGGCCAGCCCCAGCATTTT
many	TRBJ2-5	TRBV5-1	NA	CASSSRTDLETQYF	TGCGCCAGCAGCTCACGGACAGACCTTGAGACCCAGTACTTC
NA	TRBJ1-5	TRBV19	NA	CASNPGRENQPQHF	TGTGCCAGTAACCCAGGACGGGAAAATCAGCCCCAGCATTTT
many	TRBJ2-7	TRBV2	TRBD2	CASSDYLLAHPYEQYF	TGTGCCAGCAGTGACTACTTACTAGCGCACCCCTACGAGCAGTACTTC
many	TRBJ1-5	TRBV4-1	TRBD1	CASSQPTGASGSNQPQHF	TGCGCCAGCAGCCAGCCAACAGGGGCGAGTGGTAGCAATCAGCCCCAGCATTTT
NA	TRBJ2-2	TRBV9	NA	CASSQELATNTGELFF	TGTGCCAGCAGCCAAGAACTGGCGACCAACACCGGGGAGCTGTTTTTT
many	TRBJ2-7	TRBV2	NA	CASNPTSSYEQYF	TGTGCCAGCAACCCGACAAGCTCCTACGAGCAGTACTTC
NA	TRBJ2-3	TRBV7-2	TRBD1	CASSPRTGGYTDTQYF	TGTGCCAGTAGTCCAAGGACAGGGGGATACACAGATACGCAGTATTTT
few	TRBJ1-5	TRBV10-3	NA	CAISDIYSNQPQHF	TGTGCCATCAGTGACATTTATAGCAATCAGCCCCAGCATTTT
once	TRBJ1-1	TRBV30	NA	CAWSAARRNTEAFF	TGTGCCTGGAGTGCGGCACGTAGGAACACTGAAGCTTTCTTT
many	TRBJ2-5	TRBV9	NA	CASSGGGPGETQYF	TGTGCCAGCAGCGGCGGGGGCCCTGGGGAGACCCAGTACTTC
NA	TRBJ2-7	TRBV29-1	TRBD2	CSVGGGTSYEQYF	TGCAGCGTTGGGGGGGGGACTTCCTACGAGCAGTACTTC
many	TRBJ2-2	TRBV15	TRBD1	CATSRGQGASGELFF	TGTGCCACCAGCAGGGGACAGGGGGCGAGCGGGGAGCTGTTTTTT
NA	TRBJ2-5	TRBV10-3	NA	CAISVDGDQPQYF	TGTGCCATCAGCGTAGACGGCGATCAGCCCCAGTACTTC